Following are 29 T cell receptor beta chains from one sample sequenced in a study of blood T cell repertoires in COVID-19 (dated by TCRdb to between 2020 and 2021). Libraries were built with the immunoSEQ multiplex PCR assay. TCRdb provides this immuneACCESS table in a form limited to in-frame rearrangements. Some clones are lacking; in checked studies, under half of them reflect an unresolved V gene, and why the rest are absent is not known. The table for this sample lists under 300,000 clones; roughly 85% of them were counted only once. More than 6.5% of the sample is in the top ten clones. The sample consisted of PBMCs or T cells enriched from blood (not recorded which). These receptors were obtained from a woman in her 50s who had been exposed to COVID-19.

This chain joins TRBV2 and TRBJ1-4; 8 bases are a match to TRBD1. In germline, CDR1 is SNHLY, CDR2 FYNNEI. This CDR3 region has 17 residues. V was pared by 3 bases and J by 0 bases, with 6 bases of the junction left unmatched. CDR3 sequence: CASSDWGQVSTNEKLFF. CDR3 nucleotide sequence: TGTGCCAGCAGTGATTGGGGACAGGTGTCAACTAATGAAAAACTGTTTTTT.

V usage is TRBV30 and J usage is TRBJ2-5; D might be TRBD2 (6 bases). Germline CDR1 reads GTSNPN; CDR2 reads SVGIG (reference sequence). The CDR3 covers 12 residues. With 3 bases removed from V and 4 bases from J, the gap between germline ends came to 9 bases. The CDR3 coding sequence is TGTGCCTGGAGAGACGGGAGAGAGACCCAGTACTTC. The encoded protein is CAWRDGRETQYF.

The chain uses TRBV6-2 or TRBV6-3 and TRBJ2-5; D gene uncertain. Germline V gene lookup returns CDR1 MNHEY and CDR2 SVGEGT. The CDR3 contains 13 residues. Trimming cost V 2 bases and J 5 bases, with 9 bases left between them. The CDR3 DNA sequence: TGTGCCAGCAGTTACCCCTCCTTGGAGACCCAGTACTTC. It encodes CASSYPSLETQYF.

CDR3 DNA: TGCGCCAGCAGCTTCCCCGGAGCGACTGAAGCTTTCTTT. Its translation is CASSFPGATEAFF. The V call is TRBV5-1, the J call TRBJ1-1; D gene unclear. Trimming shortened V by 2 bases and J by 5 bases, and 10 bases separated the two germline ends. CDR3 length: 13 residues. Per the germline V gene, CDR1 is SGHRS and CDR2 is YFSETQ.

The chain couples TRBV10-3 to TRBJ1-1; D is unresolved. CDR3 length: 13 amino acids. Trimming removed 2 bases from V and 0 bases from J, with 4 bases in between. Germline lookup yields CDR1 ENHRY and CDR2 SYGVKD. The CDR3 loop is CAISEEVNTEAFF. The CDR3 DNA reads TGTGCCATCAGTGAGGAGGTGAACACTGAAGCTTTCTTT.

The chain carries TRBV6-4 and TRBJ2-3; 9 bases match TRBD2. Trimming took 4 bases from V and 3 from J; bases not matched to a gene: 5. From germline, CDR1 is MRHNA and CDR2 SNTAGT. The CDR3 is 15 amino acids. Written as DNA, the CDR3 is TGTGCCAGCAGTGCTAGCGGGGAAGGAACAGATACGCAGTATTTT. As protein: CASSASGEGTDTQYF.

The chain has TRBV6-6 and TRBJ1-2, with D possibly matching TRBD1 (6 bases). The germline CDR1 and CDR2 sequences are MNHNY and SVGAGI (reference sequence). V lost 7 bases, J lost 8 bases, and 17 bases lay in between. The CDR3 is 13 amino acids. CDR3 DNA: TGTGCCAGCAACCCAACAGGGAGGGACGGCTACACCTTC. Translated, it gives CASNPTGRDGYTF.

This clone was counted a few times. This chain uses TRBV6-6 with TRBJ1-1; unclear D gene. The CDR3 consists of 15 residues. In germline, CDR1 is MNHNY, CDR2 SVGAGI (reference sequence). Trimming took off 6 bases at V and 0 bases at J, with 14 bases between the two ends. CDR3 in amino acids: CASSYAPGMNTEAFF. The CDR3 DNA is TGTGCCAGCAGCTACGCTCCCGGGATGAACACTGAAGCTTTCTTT.

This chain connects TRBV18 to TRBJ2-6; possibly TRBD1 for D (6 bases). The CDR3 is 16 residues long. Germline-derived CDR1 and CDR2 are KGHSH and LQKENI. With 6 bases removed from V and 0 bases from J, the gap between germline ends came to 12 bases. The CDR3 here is CASSPDRRSGANVLTF. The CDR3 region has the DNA TGTGCCAGCTCGCCTGACAGGCGCTCTGGGGCCAACGTCCTGACTTTC.

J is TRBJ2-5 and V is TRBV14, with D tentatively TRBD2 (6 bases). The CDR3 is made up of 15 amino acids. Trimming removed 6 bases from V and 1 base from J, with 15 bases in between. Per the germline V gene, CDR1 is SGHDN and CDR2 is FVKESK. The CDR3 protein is CASSPPGLIQETQYF. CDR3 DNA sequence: TGTGCCAGCAGTCCTCCGGGACTCATCCAAGAGACCCAGTACTTC.

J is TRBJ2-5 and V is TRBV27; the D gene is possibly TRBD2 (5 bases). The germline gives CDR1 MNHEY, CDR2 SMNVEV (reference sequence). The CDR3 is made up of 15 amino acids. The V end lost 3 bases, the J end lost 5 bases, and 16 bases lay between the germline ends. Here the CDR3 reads CASSFERGSRETQYF. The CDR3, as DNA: TGTGCCAGCAGTTTCGAACGGGGTAGTAGGGAGACCCAGTACTTC.

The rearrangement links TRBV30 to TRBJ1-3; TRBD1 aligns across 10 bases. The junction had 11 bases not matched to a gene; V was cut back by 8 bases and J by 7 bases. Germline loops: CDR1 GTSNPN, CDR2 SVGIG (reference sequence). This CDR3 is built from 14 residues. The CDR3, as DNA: TGTGCCACCTCCCGGGACAGGGGCATCAACACCATATATTTT. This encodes CATSRDRGINTIYF.

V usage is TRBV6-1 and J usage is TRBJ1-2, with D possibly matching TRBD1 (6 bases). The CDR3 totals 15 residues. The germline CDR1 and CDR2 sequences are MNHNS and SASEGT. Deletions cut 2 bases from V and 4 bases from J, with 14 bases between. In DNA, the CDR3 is TGTGCCAGCAGTGAAACAGGGAGAGAGGGCTATGGCTACACCTTC. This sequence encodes CASSETGREGYGYTF.

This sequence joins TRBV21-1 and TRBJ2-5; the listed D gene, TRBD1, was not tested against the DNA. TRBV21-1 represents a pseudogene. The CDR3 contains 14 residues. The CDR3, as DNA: TGTGCCAGCAGCAGTGGGACACTTCAAGAGACCCAGTACTTC. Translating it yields CASSSGTLQETQYF.

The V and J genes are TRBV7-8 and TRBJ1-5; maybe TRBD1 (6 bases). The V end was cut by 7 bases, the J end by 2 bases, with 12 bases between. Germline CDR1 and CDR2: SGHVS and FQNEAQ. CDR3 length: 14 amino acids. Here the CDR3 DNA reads TGTGCCAGCAATCCAGGGGCTGGCAATCAGCCCCAGCATTTT. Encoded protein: CASNPGAGNQPQHF. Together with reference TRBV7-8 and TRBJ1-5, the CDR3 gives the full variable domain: GAGVSQSPRYKVAKRGQDVALRCDPISGHVSLFWYQQALGQGPEFLTYFQNEAQLDKSGLPSDRFFAERPEGSVSTLKIQRTQQEDSAVYLCASNPGAGNQPQHFGDGTRLSIL.

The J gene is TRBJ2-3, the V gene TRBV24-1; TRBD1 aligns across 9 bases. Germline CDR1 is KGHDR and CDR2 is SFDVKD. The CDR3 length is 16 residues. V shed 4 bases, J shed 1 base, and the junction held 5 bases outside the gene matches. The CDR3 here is CATSDLGQGGTDTQYF. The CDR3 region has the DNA TGTGCCACCAGTGACCTGGGACAGGGCGGCACAGATACGCAGTATTTT.

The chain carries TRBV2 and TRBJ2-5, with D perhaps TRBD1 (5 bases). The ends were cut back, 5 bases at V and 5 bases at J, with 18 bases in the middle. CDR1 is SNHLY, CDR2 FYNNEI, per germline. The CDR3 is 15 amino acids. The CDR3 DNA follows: TGTGCCAGCAGTCAGCCGGGCCCTAAGGGGGAGACCCAGTACTTC. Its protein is CASSQPGPKGETQYF.

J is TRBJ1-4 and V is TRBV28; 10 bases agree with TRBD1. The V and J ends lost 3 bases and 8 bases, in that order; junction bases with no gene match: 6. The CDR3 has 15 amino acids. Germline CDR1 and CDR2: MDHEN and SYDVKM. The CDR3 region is CASSFPGTGAEKLFF. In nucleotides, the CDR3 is TGTGCCAGCAGTTTCCCCGGGACAGGGGCCGAAAAACTGTTTTTT. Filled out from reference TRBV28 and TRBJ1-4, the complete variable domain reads DVKVTQSSRYLVKRTGEKVFLECVQDMDHENMFWYRQDPGLGLRLIYFSYDVKMKEKGDIPEGYSVSREKKERFSLILESASTNQTSMYLCASSFPGTGAEKLFFGSGTQLSVL.

The CDR3 sequence: CASSLIGTSGGVTDTQYF. Written as DNA, the CDR3 is TGTGCCAGCAGTTTAATCGGTACTAGCGGGGGGGTCACAGATACGCAGTATTTT. The genes are TRBV27 and TRBJ2-3, with 13 bases fitting TRBD2. Germline CDR1 is MNHEY and CDR2 is SMNVEV (reference sequence). The CDR3 has 18 amino acids. The trim removed 2 bases at V and 2 bases at J, leaving 7 bases unmatched.

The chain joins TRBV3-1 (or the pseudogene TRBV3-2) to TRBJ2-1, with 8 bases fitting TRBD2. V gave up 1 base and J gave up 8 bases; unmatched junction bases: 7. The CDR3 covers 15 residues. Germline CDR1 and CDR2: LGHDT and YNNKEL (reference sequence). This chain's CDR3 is CASSQGRGARDEQFF. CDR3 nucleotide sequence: TGTGCCAGCAGCCAAGGGCGGGGGGCCCGGGATGAGCAGTTCTTC.

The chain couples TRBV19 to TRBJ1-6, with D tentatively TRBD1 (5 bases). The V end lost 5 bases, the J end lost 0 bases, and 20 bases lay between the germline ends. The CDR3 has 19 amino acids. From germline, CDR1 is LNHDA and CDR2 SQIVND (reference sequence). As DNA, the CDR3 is TGTGCCAGTAGTCCTGGGGGGTCCCTACTTAGCTCCTATAATTCACCCCTCCACTTT. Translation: CASSPGGSLLSSYNSPLHF.

CDR3 sequence: CASSLISQGTDGNTIYF. The CDR3 bases are TGCGCCAGCAGCTTGATTAGTCAGGGAACCGATGGAAACACCATATATTTT. The chain couples TRBV5-1 to TRBJ1-3; tentatively, D is TRBD1 (5 bases). Germline V gives CDR1 SGHRS, CDR2 YFSETQ. Trimming left V 1 base short and J 3 bases short, with 17 bases between. The CDR3 length is 17 residues.

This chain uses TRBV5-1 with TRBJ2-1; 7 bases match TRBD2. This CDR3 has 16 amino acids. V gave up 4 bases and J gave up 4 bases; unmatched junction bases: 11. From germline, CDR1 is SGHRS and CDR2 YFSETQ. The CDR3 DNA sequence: TGCGCCAGCAGCGGAGGGGACTACGTAGGGTACAATGAGCAGTTCTTC. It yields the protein CASSGGDYVGYNEQFF.

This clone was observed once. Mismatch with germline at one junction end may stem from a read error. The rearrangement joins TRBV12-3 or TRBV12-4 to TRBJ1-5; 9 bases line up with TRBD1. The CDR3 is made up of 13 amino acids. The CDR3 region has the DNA TGTGCCAGCAGACCGCCCGGGACAGGGCGGCTGAAATTT. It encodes CASRPPGTGRLKF.

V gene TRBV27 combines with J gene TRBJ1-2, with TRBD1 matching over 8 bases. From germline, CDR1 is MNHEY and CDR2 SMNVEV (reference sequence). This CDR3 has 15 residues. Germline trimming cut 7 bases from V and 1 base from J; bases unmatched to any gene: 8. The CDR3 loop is CASTGQGESNYGYTF. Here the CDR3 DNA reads TGTGCCAGCACAGGACAGGGAGAAAGTAACTATGGCTACACCTTC.

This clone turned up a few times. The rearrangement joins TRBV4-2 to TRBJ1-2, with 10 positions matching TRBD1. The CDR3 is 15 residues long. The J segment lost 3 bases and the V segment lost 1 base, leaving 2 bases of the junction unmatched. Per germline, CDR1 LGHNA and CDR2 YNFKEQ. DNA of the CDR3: TGTGCCAGCAGCCAAGGACAGGGGGCTCACTATGGCTACACCTTC. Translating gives CASSQGQGAHYGYTF.

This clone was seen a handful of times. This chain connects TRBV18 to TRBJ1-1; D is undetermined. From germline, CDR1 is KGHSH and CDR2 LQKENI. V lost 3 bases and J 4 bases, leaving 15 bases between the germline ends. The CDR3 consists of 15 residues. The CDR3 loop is CASSPPVFSGTEAFF. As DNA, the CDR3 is TGTGCCAGCTCACCCCCGGTTTTCTCGGGCACTGAAGCTTTCTTT.

The CDR3 reads CATSSSLPGTRDNEQFF. CDR3 bases: TGTGCCACCAGTTCTAGCCTACCCGGGACTAGGGACAATGAGCAGTTCTTC. V is TRBV24-1 and J is TRBJ2-1; 8 bases match TRBD2. J lost 5 bases, V lost 6 bases, and 14 bases had no gene match. Germline V gene data show CDR1 as KGHDR and CDR2 as SFDVKD. This CDR3 comprises 17 residues.

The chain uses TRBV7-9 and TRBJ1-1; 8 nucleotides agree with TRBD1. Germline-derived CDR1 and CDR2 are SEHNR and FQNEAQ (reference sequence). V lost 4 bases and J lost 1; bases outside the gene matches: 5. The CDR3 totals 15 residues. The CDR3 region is CASSSETGANTEAFF. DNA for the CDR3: TGTGCCAGCAGCTCGGAGACAGGGGCGAACACTGAAGCTTTCTTT.